Listed here are 24 T cell receptor beta chains from one sample, sequenced in a study of siplizumab effects on memory and regulatory T cells (dated by TCRdb to between 2018 and 2021). The library relied on the immunoSEQ multiplex PCR assay. This is the immuneACCESS table as TCRdb keeps it, with only in-frame sequences that have V and J called. A part of the clones is gone; compared with another copy, unresolved V genes explain less than half, and the rest is unexplained. Within this sample are approximately 100,000 clones, with around 92% of them counted one time only. In total, the top ten clones hold more than 2.5% of the sample. Material: CD4+ T cells sorted from blood. The receptors shown here come from a human donor in good health. Some clones in this sample may be carry-over from other donors' samples.

The genes are TRBV14 and TRBJ1-2; 11 bases fit TRBD1. Unmatched junction bases numbered 4, after V lost 4 bases and J lost 3 bases. Germline CDR1 SGHDN, CDR2 FVKESK. The CDR3 sequence is 15 residues long. CDR3 nucleotides: TGTGCCAGCAGCCCCCGGACAGGGGGCGACTATGGCTACACCTTC. Its translation: CASSPRTGGDYGYTF.

This clone was observed a few times. This sample includes further DNA sequences coding for the same CDR3. The rearrangement uses TRBV20-1 and TRBJ2-5; the D is unclear. The V end was cut by 6 bases, the J end by 2 bases, with 4 bases between. This CDR3 is built from 10 residues. Germline-derived CDR1 and CDR2 are DFQATT and SNEGSKA (reference sequence). CDR3 region: CSARQETQYF. The CDR3 DNA is TGCAGTGCGCGGCAAGAGACCCAGTACTTC.

CDR3 sequence (DNA): TGTGCCAGCAGCCAAGAAGGGGTAGCGGGAGGGGAGACCCAGTACTTC. Translation: CASSQEGVAGGETQYF. The J gene is TRBJ2-5, the V gene TRBV4-2; TRBD2 matches at 11 bases. Germline V gene lookup returns CDR1 LGHNA and CDR2 YNFKEQ. The V gene end was trimmed by 0 bases and the J gene end by 5 bases; junction bases not matched to a gene: 5. There are 16 residues in the CDR3.

The V and J genes are TRBV9 and TRBJ1-3, with D uncertain. CDR3 length: 15 amino acids. Germline V gives CDR1 SGDLS, CDR2 YYNGEE. Trimming left V 2 bases short and J 1 base short, with 10 bases between. CDR3: CASSVGSTSGNTIYF. The CDR3 DNA reads TGTGCCAGCAGCGTGGGCAGTACATCTGGAAACACCATATATTTT.

J is TRBJ1-2 and V is TRBV6-5; TRBD1 matches 7 bases. With 5 bases clipped from V and 2 bases from J, the junction kept 8 bases outside the gene matches. This CDR3 region has 15 residues. CDR1 and CDR2 from the germline V gene are MNHEY and SVGAGI. The CDR3 region is CASSTGTAQNYGYTF. The CDR3 coding sequence is TGTGCCAGCAGTACTGGGACAGCCCAGAACTATGGCTACACCTTC.

The chain's CDR3 is CASSQDPFGYGYGYTF. CDR3 bases: TGTGCCAGCAGCCAAGATCCCTTTGGGTATGGCTATGGCTACACCTTC. The chain links TRBV4-2 to TRBJ1-2; no reliable D call. The CDR3 consists of 16 residues. V was pared by 0 bases and J by 4 bases, with 15 bases between. CDR1 and CDR2 (germline): LGHNA, YNFKEQ.

V gene TRBV2 combines with J gene TRBJ1-4; D is perhaps TRBD1 (5 bases). V gave up 8 bases and J gave up 3 bases, with 16 bases separating them. CDR3 size: 15 residues. Looked up from germline, CDR1 is SNHLY and CDR2 is FYNNEI. CDR3 protein: CASLRGGQPNEKLFF. Written as DNA, the CDR3 is TGTGCCAGCTTACGGGGCGGGCAACCTAATGAAAAACTGTTTTTT.

As DNA, the CDR3 is TGTGCCAGCAGCTTAGCCAAGAACACCGGGGAGCTGTTTTTT. Its translation is CASSLAKNTGELFF. The chain recombines TRBV7-9 with TRBJ2-2; D not resolved. CDR3 length: 14 residues. CDR1 SEHNR and CDR2 FQNEAQ come from the germline V gene (reference sequence). Trimming took off 0 bases at V and 1 base at J, with 3 bases between the two ends.

The chain has TRBV28 and TRBJ2-1; D gene uncertain. This CDR3 region has 8 residues. V was cut by 3 bases and J by 14 bases, with 2 bases left in between. The germline V gene encodes CDR1 MDHEN and CDR2 SYDVKM. The CDR3 loop reads CASSFKFF. CDR3 in DNA: TGTGCCAGCAGTTTCAAGTTCTTC.

This clone occurred once. V usage is TRBV4-2 and J usage is TRBJ1-2; tentative D call: TRBD1 (5 bases). The CDR3 runs 16 residues. V lost 0 bases and J 4 bases, leaving 15 bases between the germline ends. Looked up from germline, CDR1 is LGHNA and CDR2 is YNFKEQ. The CDR3 sequence is CASSQDSGGGAYGYTF. The CDR3 nucleotides read TGTGCCAGCAGCCAAGATTCGGGGGGTGGTGCCTATGGCTACACCTTC.

The V gene is TRBV7-9, the J gene TRBJ2-6, with D hard to call. Deletions cut 6 bases from V and 0 bases from J, with 12 bases between. Germline CDR1 reads SEHNR; CDR2 reads FQNEAQ (reference sequence). This CDR3 is built from 16 residues. The CDR3 spells CASSRGYDSGANVLTF. CDR3 nucleotide sequence: TGTGCCAGCAGTAGAGGATACGACTCTGGGGCCAACGTCCTGACTTTC.

The J gene is TRBJ1-4, the V gene TRBV28; D remains ambiguous. CDR1 is MDHEN, CDR2 SYDVKM, per germline. This CDR3 has 15 amino acids. Between the trimmed V and J ends, which lost 5 bases and 8 bases, there was a span of 18 bases. The CDR3 reads CASSPPGALGEKLFF. The CDR3 DNA reads TGTGCCAGCAGTCCACCGGGAGCCCTGGGGGAAAAACTGTTTTTT.

The chain joins TRBV15 to TRBJ2-1; D may be TRBD2 (6 bases). This CDR3 has 17 residues. Trimming left V 3 bases short and J 2 bases short, with 17 bases between. The germline gives CDR1 LNHNV, CDR2 YYDKDF (reference sequence). The CDR3 protein is CATSRGGYGGAYNEQFF. CDR3 coding DNA: TGTGCCACCAGCAGGGGGGGATACGGTGGGGCCTACAATGAGCAGTTCTTC. The whole variable domain, filled in from reference TRBV15 and TRBJ2-1, reads DAMVIQNPRYQVTQFGKPVTLSCSQTLNHNVMYWYQQKSSQAPKLLFHYYDKDFNNEADTPDNFQSRRPNTSFCFLDIRSPGLGDTAMYLCATSRGGYGGAYNEQFFGPGTRLTVL.

CDR3 nucleotides: TGTGCCAGTAGTCCGACAGGGTGGGAACAAGAGACCCAGTACTTC. The encoded protein is CASSPTGWEQETQYF. The rearrangement links TRBV19 to TRBJ2-5; 7 positions match TRBD1. This CDR3 is built from 15 residues. Germline V lookup: CDR1 LNHDA, CDR2 SQIVND (reference sequence). The V gene end was trimmed by 5 bases and the J gene end by 2 bases; junction bases not matched to a gene: 8.

V usage is TRBV6-6 and J usage is TRBJ1-1; D unresolved. V lost 8 bases to trimming and J lost 0 bases, with 13 bases between them. The CDR3 consists of 14 residues. The germline V gene encodes CDR1 MNHNY and CDR2 SVGAGI (reference sequence). The CDR3 DNA follows: TGTGCCAGCCGCGGTCCTACAATGAACACTGAAGCTTTCTTT. It specifies CASRGPTMNTEAFF.

The chain uses TRBV15 and TRBJ2-3; 7 bases map to TRBD1. The CDR3 totals 14 residues. Trimming took 3 bases from V and 5 from J; bases not matched to a gene: 5. Germline CDR1 reads LNHNV; CDR2 reads YYDKDF (reference sequence). The CDR3 DNA sequence: TGTGCCACCAGCAGTCGGACAGGAGAAGATACGCAGTATTTT. Protein sequence: CATSSRTGEDTQYF.

The chain is built from TRBV18 and TRBJ1-2; no firm D call. Germline values: CDR1 KGHSH, CDR2 LQKENI. This CDR3 is 15 amino acids long. V was cut by 1 base and J by 4 bases, with 13 bases left in between. The CDR3 protein is CASSPQGELVYGYTF. CDR3 in DNA: TGTGCCAGCTCACCACAGGGCGAGTTAGTCTATGGCTACACCTTC.

This clone occurred once. V and J are TRBV2 and TRBJ2-2; the match to TRBD1 covers 7 bases. J was trimmed by 4 bases and V by 8 bases; bases with no gene match: 10. Germline loops: CDR1 SNHLY, CDR2 FYNNEI. The CDR3 contains 15 residues. For the CDR3, the DNA is TGTGCCAGCCGTGTTATGACAGGGACCACCGGGGAGCTGTTTTTT. Its protein product is CASRVMTGTTGELFF. Full variable domain (rest looked up from reference TRBV2 and TRBJ2-2): EPEVTQTPSHQVTQMGQEVILRCVPISNHLYFYWYRQILGQKVEFLVSFYNNEISEKSEIFDDQFSVERPDGSNFTLKIRSTKLEDSAMYFCASRVMTGTTGELFFGEGSRLTVL.

This clone was picked up a small number of times. One end of the junction fails to match germline, which may point to a read error. This chain joins TRBV7-7 and TRBJ1-5, with 7 nucleotides matching TRBD1. This CDR3 comprises 15 residues. Germline CDR1 is SSHAT and CDR2 is FNYEAQ (reference sequence). As DNA, the CDR3 is TGTGCTAGCAGCTATAAGGGGGCTGCGGGTCAGCCCCAGCATTTT. Its protein is CASSYKGAAGQPQHF.

Only a few counts were recorded for this clone. This rearrangement joins TRBV27 to TRBJ1-4; 8 bases are shared with TRBD1. This CDR3 comprises 13 residues. Germline CDR1 reads MNHEY; CDR2 reads SMNVEV (reference sequence). V was pared by 8 bases and J by 3 bases, with 2 bases of the junction left unmatched. Written as DNA, the CDR3 is TGTGCCAGCCGACAGGGGCCTAATGAAAAACTGTTTTTT. As protein: CASRQGPNEKLFF.

The chain carries TRBV21-1 and TRBJ2-1; TRBD2, the table's D call, lacks a check against the DNA. TRBV21-1 is described as a pseudogene. There are 16 residues in the CDR3. This CDR3 is CASSSTSSGRGNEQFF. In nucleotides, the CDR3 is TGTGCCAGCAGCAGCACTTCTAGCGGGAGAGGCAATGAGCAGTTCTTC.

Only one count was recorded for this clone. This chain uses TRBV28 with TRBJ1-6; 7 nucleotides agree with TRBD1. Germline-derived CDR1 and CDR2 are MDHEN and SYDVKM. The ends lost 4 bases at V and 0 bases at J; junction bases unmatched: 6. The CDR3 totals 17 residues. Here the CDR3 DNA reads TGTGCCAGCAGTTCCCGGGGGGACAGCTCCTATAATTCACCCCTCCACTTT. This sequence encodes CASSSRGDSSYNSPLHF.

The chain combines TRBV5-1 with TRBJ2-2; 10 nucleotides line up with TRBD2. Unmatched junction bases numbered 8, after V lost 1 base and J lost 5 bases. Germline lookup yields CDR1 SGHRS and CDR2 YFSETQ. This CDR3 has 17 residues. CDR3 region: CASSLSGRAIQTGELFF. Here the CDR3 DNA reads TGCGCCAGCAGCTTGAGCGGGAGGGCCATTCAGACCGGGGAGCTGTTTTTT.

CDR3 nucleotide sequence: TGTGCCAGCCTGCCGACAGGGCGCGGCCCACCTCCGTATTTT. Encoded protein: CASLPTGRGPPPYF. The V gene is TRBV2, the J gene TRBJ2-3, with 7 bases aligning to TRBD1. Germline V lookup: CDR1 SNHLY, CDR2 FYNNEI. Germline trimming cut 8 bases from V and 14 bases from J; bases unmatched to any gene: 19. CDR3 length: 14 residues.